These 27 T cell receptor beta chains originate from one sample sequenced in a study of somatic mutations in cytotoxic T cells in rheumatoid arthritis. Data came from immunoSEQ multiplex PCR; TCRdb stores just in-frame clones and leaves some out. The table lists 6,500 to 7,000 clones, about 75% of them singletons. The material sequenced was CD8+ T cells sorted from blood. The origin of the receptors is a woman aged 55-70 years in good health.

This clone is medium-sized within its sample. The chain recombines TRBV30 with TRBJ2-7; TRBD1 aligns across 7 bases. This CDR3 has 15 amino acids. Trimming at V came to 2 bases and at J to 2 bases, leaving 9 bases not matched to a gene. The germline V gene encodes CDR1 GTSNPN and CDR2 SVGIG (reference sequence). This CDR3 reads CAWSPLGTEAYEQYF. CDR3 nucleotide sequence: TGTGCCTGGAGTCCGTTAGGGACAGAGGCCTACGAGCAGTACTTC.

The V gene is TRBV30, the J gene TRBJ1-1; 9 bases align to TRBD1. CDR3 length: 15 amino acids. Per the germline V gene, CDR1 is GTSNPN and CDR2 is SVGIG (reference sequence). Losses at the gene ends were 2 bases for V and 4 bases for J; bases not matched to a gene: 8. This CDR3 is CAWSLTGGLGTEAFF. As DNA, the CDR3 is TGTGCCTGGAGTTTGACAGGGGGGTTGGGCACTGAAGCTTTCTTT.

V and J are TRBV30 and TRBJ2-7; TRBD2 matches at 8 bases. V shed 0 bases, J shed 7 bases, and the junction held 8 bases outside the gene matches. CDR3 length: 14 amino acids. Germline CDR1 GTSNPN, CDR2 SVGIG (reference sequence). Here the CDR3 reads CAWSVRGGLGEQYF. As DNA, the CDR3 is TGTGCCTGGAGTGTACGGGGGGGCTTGGGGGAGCAGTACTTC.

The chain recombines TRBV27 with TRBJ1-1, with 7 bases lining up with TRBD1. CDR1 and CDR2 (germline): MNHEY, SMNVEV (reference sequence). The CDR3 has 13 residues. Losses at the gene ends were 5 bases for V and 8 bases for J; bases not matched to a gene: 8. DNA of the CDR3: TGTGCCAGCAGTCCCCAAGGGGGCCCGGAAGCTTTCTTT. It encodes CASSPQGGPEAFF.

This clone was picked up one time. The rearrangement uses TRBV6-4 and TRBJ2-1, with D possibly TRBD1 on 5 matching bases. The germline V and J ends were trimmed by 7 bases and 7 bases, with 8 bases remaining between them. CDR3 length: 11 amino acids. Germline V gives CDR1 MRHNA, CDR2 SNTAGT. CDR3 in amino acids: CASTQGNEQFF. DNA for the CDR3: TGTGCCAGCACCCAGGGAAATGAGCAGTTCTTC.

This clone has more than one count but fewer than ten. The genes are TRBV13 and TRBJ1-2; 7 bases align to TRBD1. The CDR3 sequence is 16 residues long. V trimming: 5 bases; J trimming: 4 bases; junction bases outside the gene matches: 13. CDR1 and CDR2 (germline): PRHDT, FYEKMQ (reference sequence). The CDR3 nucleotides are TGTGCCAGCAGCGCGGGGACAGAGACGGACATCTATGGCTACACCTTC. Residues: CASSAGTETDIYGYTF. Combining the CDR3 with reference TRBV13 and TRBJ1-2 gives the whole variable domain AAGVIQSPRHLIKEKRETATLKCYPIPRHDTVYWYQQGPGQDPQFLISFYEKMQSDKGSIPDRFSAQQFSDYHSELNMSSLELGDSALYFCASSAGTETDIYGYTFGSGTRLTVV.

To note about this clone: Other DNA sequences in this sample translate to the same CDR3. The chain has TRBV2 and TRBJ1-5, with D unresolved. Looked up from germline, CDR1 is SNHLY and CDR2 is FYNNEI. This CDR3 is 13 amino acids long. V lost 3 bases and J lost 6, with 9 bases in between. DNA for the CDR3: TGTGCCAGCAGTGATCGCGGCCCTCAGCCCCAGCATTTT. This gives the protein CASSDRGPQPQHF.

The V and J genes are TRBV27 and TRBJ1-2, with 9 bases aligning to TRBD1. The germline V gene has CDR1 MNHEY and CDR2 SMNVEV (reference sequence). This CDR3 region has 16 residues. J gave up 7 bases and V 3 bases, and 12 bases lay outside the gene matches. CDR3 sequence reads: CASSLYPRDRAVGYTF. The DNA for the CDR3 is TGTGCCAGCAGTTTGTACCCCCGGGACAGGGCTGTTGGCTACACCTTC.

V gene TRBV27 combines with J gene TRBJ1-1, with D uncertain. Between the trimmed V and J ends, which lost 2 bases and 1 base, there was a span of 8 bases. CDR1 is MNHEY, CDR2 SMNVEV, per germline (reference sequence). CDR3 length: 14 residues. In nucleotides, the CDR3 is TGTGCCAGCAGTTTAGGGCAAAGGAACACTGAAGCTTTCTTT. This gives the protein CASSLGQRNTEAFF.

The rearrangement joins TRBV23-1 to TRBJ2-2; TRBD2 matches at 9 bases. Being an ORF, TRBV23-1 has a function that is uncertain. The CDR3 runs to 17 residues. Unmatched junction bases numbered 4, after V lost 2 bases and J lost 0 bases. As DNA, the CDR3 is TGCGCCAGCAGTCAAGAACTAGCGGGTTCGAACACCGGGGAGCTGTTTTTT. Translated: CASSQELAGSNTGELFF.

This chain connects TRBV7-9 to TRBJ2-5; 15 bases are a match to TRBD2. The CDR3 extends over 17 amino acids. Germline V gene lookup returns CDR1 SEHNR and CDR2 FQNEAQ (reference sequence). The J segment lost 5 bases and the V segment lost 5 bases, leaving 9 bases of the junction unmatched. CDR3 nucleotides: TGTGCCAGCAGCCCCCGGACTAGCGGGGGGGCCACGGAGACCCAGTACTTC. It is translated as CASSPRTSGGATETQYF.

The chain employs TRBV11-2 and TRBJ1-5; D perhaps matches TRBD1 (5 bases). Trimming took off 3 bases at V and 7 bases at J, with 10 bases between the two ends. CDR3 length equals 13 residues. Germline values: CDR1 SGHAT, CDR2 FQNNGV. The CDR3 protein is CASSLRGGQPQHF. CDR3 DNA: TGTGCCAGCAGCTTGAGGGGAGGGCAGCCCCAGCATTTT.

The chain has TRBV27 and TRBJ1-6; 9 nucleotides line up with TRBD1. The CDR3 loop spans 16 amino acids. J was trimmed by 2 bases and V by 4 bases; bases with no gene match: 3. The germline V gene encodes CDR1 MNHEY and CDR2 SMNVEV (reference sequence). The CDR3 nucleotides are TGTGCCAGCAGTTCCGGACAGGGGACCTATAATTCACCCCTCCACTTT. It encodes CASSSGQGTYNSPLHF.

The chain combines TRBV28 with TRBJ2-7; TRBD1 agrees at 9 bases. Per the germline V gene, CDR1 is MDHEN and CDR2 is SYDVKM. Unmatched junction bases numbered 6, after V lost 5 bases and J lost 1 base. The CDR3 consists of 15 residues. CDR3 DNA sequence: TGTGCCAGCAGTATTACCGGGACAGGGTCCTACGAGCAGTACTTC. Protein: CASSITGTGSYEQYF.

V usage is TRBV5-1 and J usage is TRBJ2-1, with D possibly TRBD2 on 6 matching bases. V gave up 0 bases and J gave up 9 bases, with 16 bases separating them. The CDR3 is made up of 15 amino acids. Germline V gene lookup returns CDR1 SGHRS and CDR2 YFSETQ. The chain's CDR3 is CASSLEAGRLGEQFF. The DNA of the CDR3 is TGCGCCAGCAGCTTGGAGGCGGGGAGGTTGGGTGAGCAGTTCTTC.

The genes are TRBV7-3 and TRBJ2-7; 7 nucleotides agree with TRBD1. There are 15 residues in the CDR3. Germline V CDR1 and CDR2: SGHTA, FQGTGA. Trimming cost V 2 bases and J 7 bases; bases outside gene matches: 11. For the CDR3, the DNA is TGTGCCAGCAGCTTATCGGCAGGGGGTTTTGGTGAGCAGTACTTC. Its translation: CASSLSAGGFGEQYF.

The genes are TRBV4-1 and TRBJ1-1, with 8 nucleotides matching TRBD1. Germline V gene data show CDR1 as MGHRA and CDR2 as YSYEKL. The V segment lost 1 base and the J segment 4 bases; nucleotides outside the gene matches: 5. There are 15 residues in the CDR3. CDR3 nucleotides: TGCGCCAGCAGCCAAGGCAGGGGGCTAGGCACTGAAGCTTTCTTT. Amino acids: CASSQGRGLGTEAFF.

The CDR3 is CASSYSTRGLGYGYTF. CDR3 DNA sequence: TGTGCCAGCAGCTACTCCACCAGAGGGCTTGGCTATGGCTACACCTTC. This rearrangement joins TRBV7-9 to TRBJ1-2; the D is unclear. Germline lookup yields CDR1 SEHNR and CDR2 FQNEAQ (reference sequence). The CDR3 is 16 amino acids. V was pared by 4 bases and J by 4 bases, with 19 bases between.

The CDR3 loop reads CAISDGTGGRLNTGELFF. CDR3 sequence (DNA): TGTGCCATCAGTGACGGGACAGGGGGCCGACTCAACACCGGGGAGCTGTTTTTT. The chain carries TRBV10-3 and TRBJ2-2; 12 nucleotides line up with TRBD1. Germline trimming cut 3 bases from V and 2 bases from J; bases unmatched to any gene: 7. CDR1 and CDR2 (germline): ENHRY, SYGVKD. There are 18 residues in the CDR3.

The chain is built from TRBV19 and TRBJ2-3; 7 bases are shared with TRBD2. J gave up 2 bases and V 1 base, and 9 bases lay outside the gene matches. Germline values: CDR1 LNHDA, CDR2 SQIVND (reference sequence). This CDR3 is built from 17 residues. This CDR3 reads CASSIGGGGSPTDTQYF. CDR3 nucleotide sequence: TGTGCCAGTAGTATAGGCGGGGGAGGGTCCCCCACAGATACGCAGTATTTT. The full variable domain, with the rest looked up from reference TRBV19 and TRBJ2-3, is DGGITQSPKYLFRKEGQNVTLSCEQNLNHDAMYWYRQDPGQGLRLIYYSQIVNDFQKGDIAEGYSVSREKKESFPLTVTSAQKNPTAFYLCASSIGGGGSPTDTQYFGPGTRLTVL.

This chain links TRBV28 with TRBJ2-7, with D possibly being TRBD1 (5 bases). Trimming pared 6 bases from V and 4 bases from J, leaving 10 bases between. This CDR3 is built from 12 residues. Germline lookup yields CDR1 MDHEN and CDR2 SYDVKM. The CDR3, as DNA: TGTGCCAGCAGGACGACAGAGTACGAGCAGTACTTC. It yields the protein CASRTTEYEQYF.

This clone has just a few counts. This chain uses TRBV6-5 with TRBJ2-7, with 8 bases identical to TRBD1. This CDR3 is built from 15 residues. V gave up 7 bases and J gave up 5 bases; unmatched junction bases: 13. CDR1 MNHEY and CDR2 SVGAGI come from the germline V gene. The chain's CDR3 is CASTAFLGQGNEQYF. The CDR3 coding sequence is TGTGCCAGCACCGCCTTTCTTGGACAGGGCAACGAGCAGTACTTC.

The chain links TRBV5-6 to TRBJ2-4; 7 nucleotides match TRBD1. The CDR3 has 14 residues. V shed 2 bases, J shed 6 bases, and the junction held 5 bases outside the gene matches. The germline CDR1 and CDR2 sequences are SGHDT and YYEEEE. CDR3 amino acids: CASSLDTGVNIQYF. CDR3 sequence (DNA): TGTGCCAGCAGCTTAGACACAGGGGTAAACATTCAGTACTTC.

CDR3 region: CASSLQGGNYGYTF. CDR3 coding DNA: TGTGCCAGCAGTTTACAGGGAGGTAACTATGGCTACACCTTC. The V gene is TRBV28, the J gene TRBJ1-2, with TRBD1 as a possible D gene (5 bases). The CDR3 is made up of 14 amino acids. The germline V and J ends were trimmed by 2 bases and 1 base, with 8 bases remaining between them. The V gene's germline CDR1 is MDHEN and CDR2 SYDVKM.

J is TRBJ2-5 and V is TRBV6-5, with TRBD2 identical over 10 bases. The CDR3 is 14 amino acids. Germline loops: CDR1 MNHEY, CDR2 SVGAGI. The V gene end was trimmed by 4 bases and the J gene end by 4 bases; junction bases not matched to a gene: 3. The CDR3 reads CASSLWTSGETQYF. The DNA of the CDR3 is TGTGCCAGCAGTTTGTGGACTAGCGGAGAGACCCAGTACTTC.

The chain combines TRBV2 with TRBJ2-7, with TRBD2 matching 7 bases. The V gene end was trimmed by 9 bases and the J gene end by 3 bases; junction bases not matched to a gene: 5. This CDR3 comprises 12 residues. Germline CDR1 is SNHLY and CDR2 is FYNNEI. As DNA, the CDR3 is TGTGCCAGTAGGGACTACCGCTACGAGCAGTACTTC. It translates to CASRDYRYEQYF.

The rearrangement joins TRBV6-1 to TRBJ2-5; 10 nucleotides agree with TRBD2. Germline V gene sequence: CDR1 MNHNS, CDR2 SASEGT. V lost 6 bases to trimming and J lost 1 base; unmatched junction nucleotides: 5. CDR3 size: 15 residues. CDR3 in DNA: TGTGCCAGCAGCCGGCTAGCGGGGGCCCAAGAGACCCAGTACTTC. Residues: CASSRLAGAQETQYF.